Each of the 24 T cell receptor beta chains below was sequenced from the same sample in a study of T-cell memory formation after mild COVID-19. One entry per CDR3 protein results from TCRdb running MiXCR on the 5' RACE reads. The sample lists under 400,000 distinct CDR3 sequences; 28% were seen once. Sequenced sample: PBMCs or a T cell subset sorted from them (not recorded which). The receptors derive from an adult woman who had mild COVID-19 (a few samples of this study predate the infection). Cell type and time point are not known.

V usage is TRBV2 and J usage is TRBJ2-2; possibly TRBD1 for D (5 bases). CDR3 length: 15 amino acids. The ends were cut back, 8 bases at V and 1 base at J, with 14 bases in the middle. Germline V lookup: CDR1 SNHLY, CDR2 FYNNEI. The CDR3 sequence: CASGVGVENTGELFF. The CDR3 DNA is TGTGCCAGCGGGGTAGGGGTAGAGAACACCGGGGAGCTGTTTTTT.

The rearrangement joins TRBV6-2 or TRBV6-3 to TRBJ1-2, with D possibly being TRBD1 (6 bases). Trimming pared 0 bases from V and 5 bases from J, leaving 16 bases between. This CDR3 has 16 amino acids. Per germline, CDR1 MNHEY and CDR2 SVGEGT. CDR3 region: CASSYSGTRLGYGYTF. The CDR3 nucleotides read TGTGCCAGCAGTTACTCCGGGACAAGGCTGGGGTATGGCTACACCTTC.

This clonotype was found a few times. This rearrangement joins TRBV29-1 to TRBJ1-1; D is perhaps TRBD1 (5 bases). This CDR3 contains 15 residues. Trimming stripped 5 bases from V and 3 bases from J, with 19 bases between. Germline CDR1 SQVTM, CDR2 ANQGSEA. The CDR3 DNA follows: TGCAGCGTTTTAGGCATAATGGGCAGGGACACTGAAGCTTTCTTT. It codes for CSVLGIMGRDTEAFF. The full variable domain, its missing parts supplied by reference TRBV29-1 and TRBJ1-1, is SAVISQKPSRDICQRGTSLTIQCQVDSQVTMMFWYRQQPGQSLTLIATANQGSEATYESGFVIDKFPISRPNLTFSTLTVSNMSPEDSSIYLCSVLGIMGRDTEAFFGQGTRLTVV.

The chain uses TRBV7-8 and TRBJ2-5; maybe TRBD2 (7 bases). CDR3 length: 15 residues. V shed 4 bases and J shed 4 bases, with 16 bases lying between them. Per the germline V gene, CDR1 is SGHVS and CDR2 is FQNEAQ. Written as DNA, the CDR3 is TGTGCCAGCAGCTCTTGGGGGGGCGAGGGAGAGACCCAGTACTTC. It specifies CASSSWGGEGETQYF.

This clonotype was seen a handful of times. The chain joins TRBV6-1 to TRBJ1-2, with D unclear. The germline V gene has CDR1 MNHNS and CDR2 SASEGT. Trimming pared 7 bases from V and 4 bases from J, leaving 19 bases between. This CDR3 has 15 amino acids. This CDR3 is CASTHNVALPYGYTF. DNA for the CDR3: TGTGCCAGCACCCATAACGTCGCCTTACCCTATGGCTACACCTTC.

This chain joins TRBV12-3 or TRBV12-4 and TRBJ1-1; D possibly corresponds to TRBD1 (6 bases). Trimming took 1 base from V and 5 from J, leaving 14 bases between them. The CDR3 contains 15 residues. The CDR3 region is CASSLEQGYSTEAFF. The CDR3 coding sequence is TGTGCCAGCAGTTTAGAGCAGGGGTATTCGACTGAAGCTTTCTTT.

In its sample, this clonotype was seen a few times. The chain employs TRBV20-1 and TRBJ2-1; D not certain. The CDR3 length is 10 residues. Germline V gene data show CDR1 as DFQATT and CDR2 as SNEGSKA (reference sequence). Trimming took 5 bases from V and 12 from J, leaving 11 bases between them. The CDR3 DNA reads TGCAGTGCTCGGTCGGGTAGGCAGTTCTTC. Translation: CSARSGRQFF.

This clonotype turned up a few times. This chain uses TRBV5-6 with TRBJ1-1; D is possibly TRBD1 (6 bases). Trimming removed 3 bases at V and 5 bases at J, with 17 bases between. The CDR3 covers 15 residues. Germline V gene data show CDR1 as SGHDT and CDR2 as YYEEEE. DNA for the CDR3: TGTGCCAGCAGCTCCCTGACAGGTGAAGTTACTGAAGCTTTCTTT. Its translation: CASSSLTGEVTEAFF.

This clonotype was detected only a few times. The V gene is TRBV20-1, the J gene TRBJ2-6; a weak D match, TRBD2 (5 bases). This CDR3 contains 14 residues. CDR1 and CDR2 from the germline V gene are DFQATT and SNEGSKA (reference sequence). V was pared by 6 bases and J by 0 bases, with 9 bases between. CDR3 nucleotides: TGCAGTGCGCCGGGGTACTCTGGGGCCAACGTCCTGACTTTC. This sequence encodes CSAPGYSGANVLTF.

The J gene is TRBJ1-2, the V gene TRBV20-1; perhaps TRBD1 as D (5 bases). This CDR3 spans 15 amino acids. The V and J ends lost 0 bases and 7 bases respectively, with 18 bases between them. CDR1 is DFQATT and CDR2 is SNEGSKA in the germline V gene (reference sequence). The DNA for the CDR3 is TGCAGTGCTAGAGAGTCAATCCCAGGGATCTTTGGCTACACCTTC. This codes for CSARESIPGIFGYTF.

The chain has TRBV12-3 or TRBV12-4 and TRBJ1-1; 11 positions agree with TRBD1. The V segment lost 6 bases and the J segment 4 bases; nucleotides outside the gene matches: 4. This CDR3 contains 14 residues. DNA for the CDR3: TGTGCCAGCAGACCCGGGACAGGGGGCACTGAAGCTTTCTTT. Translated, it gives CASRPGTGGTEAFF.

This clonotype was picked up a small number of times. The rearrangement joins TRBV4-1 to TRBJ2-5; tentatively, D is TRBD1 or TRBD2 (6 bases each). V was clipped by 2 bases and J by 4 bases, with 14 bases between them. Germline V gives CDR1 MGHRA, CDR2 YSYEKL. The CDR3 is 15 amino acids. The CDR3 region is CASSQLRKGGETQYF. For the CDR3, the DNA is TGCGCCAGCAGCCAACTCCGCAAGGGGGGAGAGACCCAGTACTTC.

The gene calls are TRBV29-1 and TRBJ2-1; D is unresolved. CDR1 SQVTM and CDR2 ANQGSEA come from the germline V gene. CDR3 length: 14 residues. Trimming removed 3 bases from V and 4 bases from J, with 13 bases in between. This CDR3 is CSVEVIERYNEQFF. In DNA, the CDR3 is TGCAGCGTTGAGGTGATAGAACGATACAATGAGCAGTTCTTC.

V usage is TRBV7-2 and J usage is TRBJ2-5; the match to TRBD2 covers 10 bases. Germline CDR1 and CDR2: SGHTA and FQGNSA. The CDR3 has 15 amino acids. The J segment lost 5 bases and the V segment lost 1 base, leaving 4 bases of the junction unmatched. As DNA, the CDR3 is TGTGCCAGCAGCTTAGTCGGGACTAGCGCTGAGACCCAGTACTTC. It codes for CASSLVGTSAETQYF.

CDR3 loop: CASSSPGGHNEKLFF. In DNA, the CDR3 is TGTGCCAGCAGCTCTCCAGGGGGCCATAATGAAAAACTGTTTTTT. The chain employs TRBV7-8 and TRBJ1-4; 8 bases agree with TRBD1. The ends lost 4 bases at V and 4 bases at J; junction bases unmatched: 5. Germline V CDR1 and CDR2: SGHVS, FQNEAQ. The CDR3 spans 15 residues. The full variable domain, in which reference TRBV7-8 and TRBJ1-4 provide the parts outside the CDR3, is GAGVSQSPRYKVAKRGQDVALRCDPISGHVSLFWYQQALGQGPEFLTYFQNEAQLDKSGLPSDRFFAERPEGSVSTLKIQRTQQEDSAVYLCASSSPGGHNEKLFFGSGTQLSVL.

The J gene is TRBJ2-3, the V gene TRBV7-6; D remains ambiguous. Trimming stripped 2 bases from V and 5 bases from J, with 11 bases between. CDR3 length: 14 residues. CDR1 is SGHVS, CDR2 FNYEAQ, per germline. CDR3 DNA: TGTGCCAGCAGCTTACGTAGAGTCGGAGATACGCAGTATTTT. It translates to CASSLRRVGDTQYF.

This clonotype showed up just a few times. This sequence joins TRBV18 and TRBJ2-2, with 8 bases fitting TRBD2. Germline V gene data show CDR1 as KGHSH and CDR2 as LQKENI. The ends lost 5 bases at V and 4 bases at J; junction bases unmatched: 6. The CDR3 is 15 residues long. CDR3 amino acids: CASSFKRERTGELFF. The CDR3 region has the DNA TGTGCCAGCTCATTCAAGCGGGAGCGCACCGGGGAGCTGTTTTTT.

The V and J genes are TRBV5-1 and TRBJ2-1; 13 bases line up with TRBD2. V shed 4 bases and J 10 bases; nucleotides not matched to a gene: 8. Germline V gene data show CDR1 as SGHRS and CDR2 as YFSETQ. The CDR3 loop spans 15 amino acids. Here the CDR3 reads CASSTGLAGVQEQFF. For the CDR3, the DNA is TGCGCCAGCAGCACAGGACTAGCGGGGGTCCAAGAGCAGTTCTTC.

This chain uses TRBV7-9 with TRBJ2-4; D is unresolved. V was cut by 3 bases and J by 0 bases, with 15 bases left in between. Germline CDR1 and CDR2: SEHNR and FQNEAQ (reference sequence). This CDR3 comprises 17 residues. The CDR3 reads CASSFLESVLAKNIQYF. The CDR3 bases are TGTGCCAGCAGCTTTCTCGAGAGTGTTCTAGCCAAAAACATTCAGTACTTC.

CDR3 loop: CASSTDRVGYEQYF. The DNA of the CDR3 is TGCGCCAGCAGCACAGACAGGGTAGGTTACGAGCAGTACTTC. The chain links TRBV5-1 to TRBJ2-7; 7 bases are a match to TRBD1. This CDR3 contains 14 residues. V lost 4 bases and J lost 4; bases outside the gene matches: 8. The germline V gene has CDR1 SGHRS and CDR2 YFSETQ. The variable domain in full, with the rest retrieved from reference TRBV5-1 and TRBJ2-7, is KAGVTQTPRYLIKTRGQQVTLSCSPISGHRSVSWYQQTPGQGLQFLFEYFSETQRNKGNFPGRFSGRQFSNSRSEMNVSTLELGDSALYLCASSTDRVGYEQYFGPGTRLTVT.

This clonotype was seen a few times. Here the CDR3 reads CASRPTRQSVGETQYF. The CDR3 DNA follows: TGTGCCAGCAGGCCTACCCGGCAGTCTGTAGGAGAGACCCAGTACTTC. This rearrangement joins TRBV6-5 to TRBJ2-5; D gene uncertain. In germline, CDR1 is MNHEY, CDR2 SVGAGI. This CDR3 comprises 16 residues. V was trimmed by 6 bases and J by 4 bases, leaving 21 bases between them.

This rearrangement joins TRBV6-5 to TRBJ2-7, with a tentative D call TRBD2 (6 bases). The CDR3 is 15 amino acids. Between the trimmed V and J ends, which lost 2 bases and 1 base, there was a span of 12 bases. Per germline, CDR1 MNHEY and CDR2 SVGAGI. CDR3: CASSYGGLGSYEQYF. CDR3 bases: TGTGCCAGCAGTTACGGGGGACTCGGGTCCTACGAGCAGTACTTC.

The chain is built from TRBV29-1 and TRBJ2-3; 8 nucleotides align to TRBD2. Per the germline V gene, CDR1 is SQVTM and CDR2 is ANQGSEA. This CDR3 spans 15 amino acids. Trimming removed 3 bases from V and 3 bases from J; junction bases left unmatched: 8. The CDR3 DNA follows: TGCAGCGTTGAGGCTGGTAGCGGGGCAACAGATACGCAGTATTTT. It yields the protein CSVEAGSGATDTQYF.

The V gene is TRBV12-3 or TRBV12-4, the J gene TRBJ2-1; D remains unclear. This CDR3 region has 13 residues. The V end lost 5 bases, the J end lost 4 bases, and 9 bases lay between the germline ends. The CDR3 spells CASSIDSYNEQFF. Written as DNA, the CDR3 is TGTGCCAGCAGTATAGACTCTTACAATGAGCAGTTCTTC.